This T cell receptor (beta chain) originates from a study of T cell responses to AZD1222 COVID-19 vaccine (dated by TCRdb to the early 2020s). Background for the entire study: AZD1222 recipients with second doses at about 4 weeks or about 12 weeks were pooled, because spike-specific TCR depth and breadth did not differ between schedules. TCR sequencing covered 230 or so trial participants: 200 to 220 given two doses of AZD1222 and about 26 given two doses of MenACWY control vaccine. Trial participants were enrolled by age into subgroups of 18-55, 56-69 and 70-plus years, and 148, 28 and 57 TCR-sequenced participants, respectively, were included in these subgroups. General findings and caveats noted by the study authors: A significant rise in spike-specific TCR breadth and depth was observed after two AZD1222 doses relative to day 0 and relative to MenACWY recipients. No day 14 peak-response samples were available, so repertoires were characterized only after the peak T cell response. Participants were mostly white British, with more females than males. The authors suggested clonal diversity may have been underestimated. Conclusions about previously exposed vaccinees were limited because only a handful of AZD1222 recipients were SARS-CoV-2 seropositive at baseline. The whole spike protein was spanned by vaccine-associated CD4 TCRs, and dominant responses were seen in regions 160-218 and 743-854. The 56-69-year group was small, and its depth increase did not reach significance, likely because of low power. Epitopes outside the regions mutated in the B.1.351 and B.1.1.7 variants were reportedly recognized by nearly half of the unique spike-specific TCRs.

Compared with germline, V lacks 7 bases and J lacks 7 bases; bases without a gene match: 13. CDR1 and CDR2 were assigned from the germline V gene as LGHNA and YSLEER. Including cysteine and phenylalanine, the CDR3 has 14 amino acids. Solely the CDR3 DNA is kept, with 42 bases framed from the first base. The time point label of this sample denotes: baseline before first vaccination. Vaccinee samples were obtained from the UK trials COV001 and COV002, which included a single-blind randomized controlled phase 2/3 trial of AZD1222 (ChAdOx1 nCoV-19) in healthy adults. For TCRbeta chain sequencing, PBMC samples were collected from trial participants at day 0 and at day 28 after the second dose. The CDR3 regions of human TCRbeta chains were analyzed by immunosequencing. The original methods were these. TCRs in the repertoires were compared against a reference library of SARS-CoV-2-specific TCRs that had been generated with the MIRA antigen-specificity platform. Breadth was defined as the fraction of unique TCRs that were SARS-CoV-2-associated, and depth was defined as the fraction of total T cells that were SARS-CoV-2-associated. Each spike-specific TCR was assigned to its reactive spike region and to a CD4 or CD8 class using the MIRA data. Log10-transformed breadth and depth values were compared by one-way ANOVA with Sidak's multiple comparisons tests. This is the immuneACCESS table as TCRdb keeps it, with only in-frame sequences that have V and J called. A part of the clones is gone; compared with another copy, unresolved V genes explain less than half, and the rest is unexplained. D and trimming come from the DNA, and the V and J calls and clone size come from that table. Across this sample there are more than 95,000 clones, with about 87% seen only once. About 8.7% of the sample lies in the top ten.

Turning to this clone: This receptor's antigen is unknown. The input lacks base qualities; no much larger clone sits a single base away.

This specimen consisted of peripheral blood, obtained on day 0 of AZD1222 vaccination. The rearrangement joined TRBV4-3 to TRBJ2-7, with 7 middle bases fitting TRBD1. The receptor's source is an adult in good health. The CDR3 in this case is CASNPGTESAEQYF. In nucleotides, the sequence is TGCGCCAGCAATCCCGGGACAGAGTCCGCGGAGCAGTACTTC.